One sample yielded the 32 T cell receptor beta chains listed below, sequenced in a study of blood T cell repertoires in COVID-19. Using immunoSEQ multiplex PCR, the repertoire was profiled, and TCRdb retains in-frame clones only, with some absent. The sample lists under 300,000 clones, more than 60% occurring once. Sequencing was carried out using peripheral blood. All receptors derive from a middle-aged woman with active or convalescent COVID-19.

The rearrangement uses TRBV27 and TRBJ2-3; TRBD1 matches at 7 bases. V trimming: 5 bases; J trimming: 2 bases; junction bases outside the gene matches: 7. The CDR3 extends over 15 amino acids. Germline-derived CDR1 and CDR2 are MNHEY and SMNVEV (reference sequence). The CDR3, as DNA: TGTGCCAGCAGTCCTAGGGACAGATACACAGATACGCAGTATTTT. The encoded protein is CASSPRDRYTDTQYF.

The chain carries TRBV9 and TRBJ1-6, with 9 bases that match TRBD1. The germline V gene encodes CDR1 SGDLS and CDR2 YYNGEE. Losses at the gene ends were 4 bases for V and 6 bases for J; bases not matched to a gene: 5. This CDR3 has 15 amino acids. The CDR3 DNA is TGTGCCAGCAGCCCGACGACAGGGGGTAATTCACCCCTCCACTTT. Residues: CASSPTTGGNSPLHF.

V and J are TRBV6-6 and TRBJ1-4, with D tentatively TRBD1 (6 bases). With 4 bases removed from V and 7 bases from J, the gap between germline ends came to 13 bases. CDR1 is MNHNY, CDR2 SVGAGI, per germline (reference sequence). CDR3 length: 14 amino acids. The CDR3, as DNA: TGTGCCAGCAGTTTTCAGGGGCGCGTTGAAAAACTGTTTTTT. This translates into CASSFQGRVEKLFF.

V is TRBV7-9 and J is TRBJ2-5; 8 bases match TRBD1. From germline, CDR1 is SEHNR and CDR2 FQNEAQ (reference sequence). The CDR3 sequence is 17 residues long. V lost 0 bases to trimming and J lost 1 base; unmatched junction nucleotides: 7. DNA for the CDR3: TGTGCCAGCAGCTTAGCACTACCCACAGGGGGCCAAGAGACCCAGTACTTC. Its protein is CASSLALPTGGQETQYF.

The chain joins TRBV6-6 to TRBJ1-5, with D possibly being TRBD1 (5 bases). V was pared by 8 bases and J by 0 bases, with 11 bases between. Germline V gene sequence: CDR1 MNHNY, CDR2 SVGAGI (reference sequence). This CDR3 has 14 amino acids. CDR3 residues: CASGEGYSNQPQHF. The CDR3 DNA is TGTGCCAGCGGGGAGGGGTATAGCAATCAGCCCCAGCATTTT.

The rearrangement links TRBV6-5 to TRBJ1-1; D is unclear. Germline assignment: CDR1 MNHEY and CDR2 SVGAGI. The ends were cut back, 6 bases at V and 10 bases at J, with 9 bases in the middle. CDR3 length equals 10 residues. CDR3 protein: CASRRTLAFF. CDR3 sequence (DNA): TGTGCCAGCAGGAGAACTTTAGCTTTCTTT.

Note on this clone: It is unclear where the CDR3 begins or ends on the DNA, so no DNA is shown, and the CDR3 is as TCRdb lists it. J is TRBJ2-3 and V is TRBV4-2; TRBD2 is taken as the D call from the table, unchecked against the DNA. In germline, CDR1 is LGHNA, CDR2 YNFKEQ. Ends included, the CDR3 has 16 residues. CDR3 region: CASSQVSTSGTDTQYF.

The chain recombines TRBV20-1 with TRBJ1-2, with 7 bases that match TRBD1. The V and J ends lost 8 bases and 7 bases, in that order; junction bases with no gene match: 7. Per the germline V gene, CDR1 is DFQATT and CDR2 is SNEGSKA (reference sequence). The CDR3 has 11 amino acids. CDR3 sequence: CSSPGGVGYTF. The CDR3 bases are TGCAGTTCTCCAGGGGGAGTTGGCTACACCTTC.

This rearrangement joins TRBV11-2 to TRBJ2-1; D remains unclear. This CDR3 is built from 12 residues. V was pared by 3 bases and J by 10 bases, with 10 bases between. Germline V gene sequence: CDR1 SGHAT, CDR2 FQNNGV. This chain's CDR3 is CASSFTAAEQFF. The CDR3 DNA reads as TGTGCCAGCAGCTTCACGGCGGCAGAGCAGTTCTTC.

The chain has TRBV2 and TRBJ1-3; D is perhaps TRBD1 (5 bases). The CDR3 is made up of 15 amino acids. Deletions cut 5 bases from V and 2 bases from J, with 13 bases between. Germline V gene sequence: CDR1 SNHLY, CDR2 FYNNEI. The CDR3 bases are TGTGCCAGCAGTTATACAGGAGCCGCTGGAAACACCATATATTTT. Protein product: CASSYTGAAGNTIYF.

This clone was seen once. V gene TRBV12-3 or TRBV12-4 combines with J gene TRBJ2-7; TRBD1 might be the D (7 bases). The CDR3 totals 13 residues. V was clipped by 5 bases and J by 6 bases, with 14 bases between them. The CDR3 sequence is CASSQYRGGEQYV. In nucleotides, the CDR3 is TGTGCCAGCAGTCAATACAGGGGAGGCGAGCAGTACGTC.

For the CDR3, the DNA is TGTGCCAGCAGCCCCCGGGGGGGACGTGAGCAGTTCTTC. Amino acids: CASSPRGGREQFF. The chain has TRBV3-1 (or the pseudogene TRBV3-2) and TRBJ2-1, with 8 bases identical to TRBD2. The CDR3 loop spans 13 amino acids. CDR1 is LGHDT, CDR2 YNNKEL, per germline (reference sequence). The junction had 5 bases not matched to a gene; V was cut back by 4 bases and J by 9 bases.

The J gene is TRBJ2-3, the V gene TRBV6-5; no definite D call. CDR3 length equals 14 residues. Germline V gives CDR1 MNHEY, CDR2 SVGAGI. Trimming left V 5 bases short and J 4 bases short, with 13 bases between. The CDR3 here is CASSTTRIADTQYF. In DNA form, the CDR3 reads TGTGCCAGCAGTACCACCAGGATTGCAGATACGCAGTATTTT.

The CDR3 nucleotides read TGTGCCAGCAGTTTTTCGGGGGTTCAGGAAAAACTGTTTTTT. Residues: CASSFSGVQEKLFF. V and J are TRBV28 and TRBJ1-4; D might be TRBD1 (5 bases). In germline, CDR1 is MDHEN, CDR2 SYDVKM. CDR3 length: 14 amino acids. Trimming took 3 bases from V and 8 from J, leaving 13 bases between them.

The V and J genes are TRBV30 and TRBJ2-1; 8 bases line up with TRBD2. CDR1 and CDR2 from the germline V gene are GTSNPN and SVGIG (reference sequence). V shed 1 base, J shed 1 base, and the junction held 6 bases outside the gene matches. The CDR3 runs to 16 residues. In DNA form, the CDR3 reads TGTGCCTGGAGTGACGGACTAGCAGGGTCCTACAATGAGCAGTTCTTC. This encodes CAWSDGLAGSYNEQFF.

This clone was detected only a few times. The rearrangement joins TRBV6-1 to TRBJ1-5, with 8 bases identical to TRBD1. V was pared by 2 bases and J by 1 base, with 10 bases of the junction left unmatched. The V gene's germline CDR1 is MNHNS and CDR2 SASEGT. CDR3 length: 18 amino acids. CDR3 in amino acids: CASSEWQGAVGSNQPQHF. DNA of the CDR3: TGTGCCAGCAGTGAATGGCAGGGGGCAGTGGGAAGCAATCAGCCCCAGCATTTT.

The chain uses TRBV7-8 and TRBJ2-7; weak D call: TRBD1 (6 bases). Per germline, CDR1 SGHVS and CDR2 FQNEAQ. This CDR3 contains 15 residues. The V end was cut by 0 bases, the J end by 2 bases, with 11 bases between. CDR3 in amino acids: CASSLAGGYTYEQYV. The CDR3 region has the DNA TGTGCCAGCAGCTTAGCTGGGGGCTATACCTACGAGCAGTACGTC.

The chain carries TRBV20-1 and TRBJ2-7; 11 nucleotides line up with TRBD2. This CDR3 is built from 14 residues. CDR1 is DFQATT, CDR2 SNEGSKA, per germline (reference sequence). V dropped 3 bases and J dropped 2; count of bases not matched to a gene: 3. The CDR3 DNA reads TGCAGTGCTAGTTTTAGCGGGGGGGCCTACGAGCAGTACTTC. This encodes CSASFSGGAYEQYF.

As DNA, the CDR3 is TGTGCCAGCAGCCCAGGACAGAGGTCCGGGGAGCTGTTTTTT. This translates into CASSPGQRSGELFF. The gene calls are TRBV27 and TRBJ2-2; D possibly corresponds to TRBD1 (6 bases). This CDR3 is built from 14 residues. CDR1 MNHEY and CDR2 SMNVEV come from the germline V gene (reference sequence). V dropped 6 bases and J dropped 6 bases, with 14 bases sitting between them.

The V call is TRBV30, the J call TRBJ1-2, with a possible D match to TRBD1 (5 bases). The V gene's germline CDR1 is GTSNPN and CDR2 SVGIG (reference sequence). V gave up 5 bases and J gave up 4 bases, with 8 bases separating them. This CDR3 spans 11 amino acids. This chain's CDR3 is CAWGGSYGYTF. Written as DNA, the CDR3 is TGTGCCTGGGGGGGGTCCTATGGCTACACCTTC.

CDR3 bases: TGTGCCAGCAGCTTACGGAGGGGAATCTACGAGCAGTACTTC. Translation: CASSLRRGIYEQYF. The chain carries TRBV7-9 and TRBJ2-7, with D perhaps TRBD2 (6 bases). V was cut by 2 bases and J by 3 bases, with 11 bases left in between. Germline assignment: CDR1 SEHNR and CDR2 FQNEAQ (reference sequence). The CDR3 spans 14 residues.

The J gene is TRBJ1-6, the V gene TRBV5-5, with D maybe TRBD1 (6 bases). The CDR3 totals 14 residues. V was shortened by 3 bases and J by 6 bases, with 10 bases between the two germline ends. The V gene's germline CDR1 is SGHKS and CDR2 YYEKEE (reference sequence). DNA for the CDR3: TGTGCCAGCAGCTACCGGGACATTAATTCACCCCTCCACTTT. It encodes CASSYRDINSPLHF.

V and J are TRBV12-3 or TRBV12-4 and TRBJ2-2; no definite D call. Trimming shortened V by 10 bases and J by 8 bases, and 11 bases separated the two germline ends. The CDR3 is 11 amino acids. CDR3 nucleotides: TGTGCCACCCTCGCCACTGGGGAGCTGTTTTTT. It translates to CATLATGELFF.

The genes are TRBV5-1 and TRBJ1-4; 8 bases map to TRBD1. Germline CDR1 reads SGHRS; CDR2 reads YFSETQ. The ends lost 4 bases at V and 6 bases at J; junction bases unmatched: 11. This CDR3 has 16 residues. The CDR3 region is CASSMTGAGGDEKLFF. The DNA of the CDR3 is TGCGCCAGCAGCATGACAGGGGCTGGTGGCGATGAAAAACTGTTTTTT.

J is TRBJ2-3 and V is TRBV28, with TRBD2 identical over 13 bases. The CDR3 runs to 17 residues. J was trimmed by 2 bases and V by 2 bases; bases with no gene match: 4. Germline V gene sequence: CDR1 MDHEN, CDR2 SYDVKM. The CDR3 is CASSLPGLAGDTDTQYF. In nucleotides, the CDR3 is TGTGCCAGCAGTTTACCTGGACTAGCGGGGGACACAGATACGCAGTATTTT.

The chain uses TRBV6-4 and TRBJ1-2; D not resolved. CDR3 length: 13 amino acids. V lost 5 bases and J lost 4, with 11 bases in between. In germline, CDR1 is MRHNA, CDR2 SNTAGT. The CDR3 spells CASSTDHSYGYTF. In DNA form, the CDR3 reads TGTGCCAGCAGTACCGATCACAGCTATGGCTACACCTTC.

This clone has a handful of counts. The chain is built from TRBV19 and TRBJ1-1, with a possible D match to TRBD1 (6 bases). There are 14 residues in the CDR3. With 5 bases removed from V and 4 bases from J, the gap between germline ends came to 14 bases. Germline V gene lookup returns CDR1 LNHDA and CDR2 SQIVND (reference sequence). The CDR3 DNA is TGTGCCAGTAGTTTACAAACAGGGAGCACTGAAGCTTTCTTT. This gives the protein CASSLQTGSTEAFF.

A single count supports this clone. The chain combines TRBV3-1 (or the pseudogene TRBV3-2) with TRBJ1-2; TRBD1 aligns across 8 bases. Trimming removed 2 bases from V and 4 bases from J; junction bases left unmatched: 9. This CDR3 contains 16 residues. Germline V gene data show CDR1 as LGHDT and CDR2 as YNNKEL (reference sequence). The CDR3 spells CASSQPLRTGFYGYTF. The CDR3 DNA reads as TGTGCCAGCAGCCAACCCCTACGGACAGGGTTCTATGGCTACACCTTC.

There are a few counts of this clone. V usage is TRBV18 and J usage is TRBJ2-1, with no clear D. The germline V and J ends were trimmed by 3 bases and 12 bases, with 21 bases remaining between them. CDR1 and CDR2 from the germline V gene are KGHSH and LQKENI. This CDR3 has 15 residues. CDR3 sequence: CASSPNPVPQTGQFF. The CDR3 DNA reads TGTGCCAGCTCACCGAACCCGGTGCCCCAGACTGGGCAGTTCTTC.

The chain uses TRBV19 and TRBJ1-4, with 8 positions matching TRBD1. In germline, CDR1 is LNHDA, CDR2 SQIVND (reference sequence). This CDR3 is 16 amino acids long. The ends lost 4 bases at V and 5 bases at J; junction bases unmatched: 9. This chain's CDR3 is CASSNPRTGSNEKLFF. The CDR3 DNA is TGTGCCAGTAGTAACCCGAGGACAGGGTCGAATGAAAAACTGTTTTTT.

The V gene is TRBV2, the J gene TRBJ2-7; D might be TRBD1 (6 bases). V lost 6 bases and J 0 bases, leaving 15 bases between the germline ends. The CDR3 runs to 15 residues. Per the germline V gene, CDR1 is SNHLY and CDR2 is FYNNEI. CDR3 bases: TGTGCCAGCAGATTTTCAACAGGGCCCTCCTACGAGCAGTACTTC. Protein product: CASRFSTGPSYEQYF.

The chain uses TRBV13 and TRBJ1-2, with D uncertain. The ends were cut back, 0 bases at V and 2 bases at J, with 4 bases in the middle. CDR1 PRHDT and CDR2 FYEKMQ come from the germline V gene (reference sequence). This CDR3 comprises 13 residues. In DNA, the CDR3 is TGTGCCAGCAGCTTAGGCCTAAACTATGGCTACACCTTC. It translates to CASSLGLNYGYTF.